Listed below are T cell receptor beta chains from one sample, sequenced in a study of blood T cells in healthy people across ages. TCRdb itself ran the 5' RACE reads through MiXCR, one entry per CDR3 protein. The sample contains about 1,400,000 distinct CDR3 sequences, 59% of which appear only once. The specimen was blood. These receptors were obtained from a man aged 18 to 30 in good health. CDR3s include the opening cysteine and the closing phenylalanine or tryptophan. A D gene is named only where the DNA matches it firmly. Only some rows state a clone size, as once, few, many or a class for expanded clones.

TRBV27	-	TRBJ2-7	TRBD2	TGTGCCAGCATGTTGCGGGGGAGCTCCTACGAGCAGTACTTC	CASMLRGSSYEQYF
TRBV4-1	-	TRBJ2-4	TRBD1	TGCGCCAGCAGCCAACCGACAGGGGGTCGTGACATTCAGTACTTC	CASSQPTGGRDIQYF
TRBV6-6	few	TRBJ1-6	TRBD1	TGTGCCAGCAGTTACGGGGACAGAGCTCGTATTTCACCCCTCCACTTT	CASSYGDRARISPLHF
TRBV7-9	-	TRBJ2-7	-	TGTGCCAGCGCCGGGACGGCCCGCGAGCAGTACTTC	CASAGTAREQYF
TRBV20-1	-	TRBJ2-1	-	TGCAGTGTTAATAGAGGGAGTTTCGGCAATGAGCAGTTCTTC	CSVNRGSFGNEQFF
TRBV27	-	TRBJ1-5	-	TGTGCCAGCAGTTCGCTACTTAATCAGCCCCAGCATTTT	CASSSLLNQPQHF
TRBV9	once	TRBJ2-7	-	TGTGCCAGCAGCGCTAGTACAGGCCTAAGCTCCTACGAGCAGTACTTC	CASSASTGLSSYEQYF
TRBV7-9	-	TRBJ2-3	TRBD1	TGTGCCAGCAGCTCACGGGACAGGGACCCAGACACGCAGTATTTT	CASSSRDRDPDTQYF
TRBV20-1	few	TRBJ2-7	-	TGCAGTGCCACGGAGGACTCCTACGAGCAGTACTTC	CSATEDSYEQYF
TRBV29-1	-	TRBJ2-2	-	TGCAGCGTTCGGAGACAGAACACCGGGGAGCTGTTTTTT	CSVRRQNTGELFF
TRBV9	-	TRBJ2-1	-	TGTGCCTCAGGGCAGGGTCTTTGGGGTTCCAATGAGCAGTTCTTC	CASGQGLWGSNEQFF
TRBV20-1	-	TRBJ2-7	-	TGCAGTGCTAGCGTCATGTACGAGCAGTACTTC	CSASVMYEQYF
TRBV2	-	TRBJ2-7	-	TGTGCCAGCAGTGGACAGGTCTACGAGCAGTACTTC	CASSGQVYEQYF
TRBV7-2	-	TRBJ2-1	-	TGTGCCAGCAGCTTATCTAGGGGGGGGTTTCGTTTATTTGAGCAGTTCTTC	CASSLSRGGFRLFEQFF
TRBV6-6	-	TRBJ2-7	-	TGTGCCAGCAGTTACTCAGTACCCCCGGACTACGAGCAGTACTTC	CASSYSVPPDYEQYF
TRBV6-5	-	TRBJ2-3	-	TGTGCCAGCAGTTCAATACCCAGGATCACAGATACGCAGTATTTT	CASSSIPRITDTQYF
TRBV14	few	TRBJ2-2	-	TGTGCCAGCAGCCAGGTTCGCACCGGGGAGCTGTTTTTT	CASSQVRTGELFF
TRBV12-3/TRBV12-4	-	TRBJ2-7	-	TGTGCCAGCAGTTTGGGTGGAGGCGGTTTCTACGAGCAGTACTTC	CASSLGGGGFYEQYF
TRBV4-2	few	TRBJ1-2	TRBD1	TGTGCCAGCAGCCCCCGGGACAGCTCCTATGGCTACACCTTC	CASSPRDSSYGYTF
TRBV7-9	-	TRBJ2-6	-	TGTGCCAGCAGTACAGACTCTGGGGCCAACGTCCTGACTTTC	CASSTDSGANVLTF
TRBV5-1	-	TRBJ1-6	-	TGCGCCAGCAGCTTGGTGGGGCAGAATTATTCACCCCTCCACTTT	CASSLVGQNYSPLHF
TRBV7-2	-	TRBJ2-3	-	TGTGCCAGCAGCTGGAGGGGGGACAGCCGCCGCCGGGATACGCAGTATTTT	CASSWRGDSRRRDTQYF
TRBV13	-	TRBJ2-1	TRBD2	TGTGCCAGCAGCTTGAGACTAGCGGACTACGAGCAGTTCTTC	CASSLRLADYEQFF
TRBV2	few	TRBJ1-2	-	TGTGCCAGCAGTGACGGAAGGACGGCCTATGGCTACACCTTC	CASSDGRTAYGYTF
TRBV20-1	once	TRBJ2-1	TRBD2	TGCAGTGCTGGAGGACTAGTTGGGCCCTTCCCGACCCAGTTCTTC	CSAGGLVGPFPTQFF
TRBV14	-	TRBJ1-4	-	TGTGCCAGCAGCCAATGGGGGTCACTTCCTGAAAAACTGTTTTTT	CASSQWGSLPEKLFF
TRBV6-1	-	TRBJ2-2	-	TGTGCCAGCAGTGTCGACAGGACGGGGGAGCTGTTTTTT	CASSVDRTGELFF
TRBV2	-	TRBJ2-7	TRBD1	TGTGCCAGCATAAATCCGGGACAGGGGCTCCACGAGCAGTACTTC	CASINPGQGLHEQYF
TRBV5-1	-	TRBJ1-2	-	TGCGCCAGCAGCTTGGAGCCGGAGCGGGTTTATGGCTACACCTTC	CASSLEPERVYGYTF
TRBV20-1	-	TRBJ2-1	-	TGCAGTGTTCCACTCTCCGGGGGGCCCTTGGGCAATGAGCAGTTCTTC	CSVPLSGGPLGNEQFF
TRBV12-5	-	TRBJ2-7	-	TGTGCTAGTGGTTTGTATCTGGGGCGCGGAGACAGTTCCTACGAGCAGTACTTC	CASGLYLGRGDSSYEQYF
TRBV27	-	TRBJ2-1	TRBD2	TGTGCCAGCAGTTTTGGACTAGCGGCCTACAATGAGCAGTTCTTC	CASSFGLAAYNEQFF
TRBV4-1	-	TRBJ2-1	TRBD2	TGCGCCAGCAGCCAAGCCCGGGGGGGGCTTAATGAGCAGTTCTTC	CASSQARGGLNEQFF
TRBV29-1	-	TRBJ2-5	-	TGCAGCGTGCTGGACAGCCAAGAGACCCAGTACTTC	CSVLDSQETQYF
TRBV3-1	once	TRBJ1-3	-	TGTGCCAGCAGCCCCGGTTGGGGGATTGATGGAAACACCATATATTTT	CASSPGWGIDGNTIYF
TRBV2	-	TRBJ1-1	-	TGTGCCGGCAGTGAAGAGGCCAGGGTGAACACTGAAGCTTTCTTT	CAGSEEARVNTEAFF
TRBV4-1	-	TRBJ2-3	-	TGCGCCAGCAGCAACTGGGATACGCAGTATTTT	CASSNWDTQYF
TRBV5-1	-	TRBJ2-7	-	TGCGCCAGCAGCCCTGCGGCGGGGGACAGGTCTTCCTACGAGCAGTACTTC	CASSPAAGDRSSYEQYF
TRBV28	-	TRBJ2-1	TRBD1	TGTGCCAGCACCCGGGCAGGGACAGGGTATTTTAATGAGCAGTTCTTC	CASTRAGTGYFNEQFF
TRBV11-2	-	TRBJ2-7	TRBD2	TGTGCCGGCAGCTTAGGACTAGCGGGGGCCTCCTACGAGCAGTACTTC	CAGSLGLAGASYEQYF
TRBV6-2/TRBV6-3	-	TRBJ2-7	-	TGTGCCAGCAGACCACGGGACATAGACTACGAGCAGTACTTC	CASRPRDIDYEQYF
TRBV5-1	-	TRBJ2-1	TRBD2	TGCGCCAGCAGCCAACTACGGGGGGGACCCAACAATGAGCAGTTCTTC	CASSQLRGGPNNEQFF
TRBV6-5	-	TRBJ1-2	-	TGTGCCAGCAGTAACGACGAGGCGGGCTATGGCTACACCTTC	CASSNDEAGYGYTF
TRBV6-5	-	TRBJ1-2	-	TGTGCCAGCAGTTACTTACAGCCGGCCAACTATGGCTACACCTTC	CASSYLQPANYGYTF
TRBV20-1	-	TRBJ2-1	-	TGCAGTGCTAATTCGGGACGAGCGGCCTACAATGAGCAGTTCTTC	CSANSGRAAYNEQFF
TRBV12-3/TRBV12-4	-	TRBJ1-2	-	TGTGCCAGCAGTTTGGGCACGGGCTTCTATGGCTACACCTTC	CASSLGTGFYGYTF
TRBV7-9	few	TRBJ2-1	-	TGTGCCAGCAGCTCCCGCGAGGCCGTCTCCTACAATGAGCAGTTCTTC	CASSSREAVSYNEQFF
TRBV7-6	-	TRBJ1-2	-	TGTGCCAGCAGCTTCAAGGAGGGGACTGGCTACACCTTC	CASSFKEGTGYTF
TRBV28	few	TRBJ2-5	TRBD2	TGTGCCAGCAGTTTGGTGGAACCTTCAGCGGGGGGGCCGGAGACCCAGTACTTC	CASSLVEPSAGGPETQYF
TRBV20-1	-	TRBJ2-7	TRBD1	TGCAGTGCTGAGGGGGTGGACAGGGGATACGAGCAGTACTTC	CSAEGVDRGYEQYF
TRBV20-1	-	TRBJ2-7	-	TGCAGTGCTAGTTTGGCGGGCTACGAGCAGTACTTC	CSASLAGYEQYF
TRBV24-1	once	TRBJ2-3	-	TGTGCCACCGGGGAACTTGTAGGAGGCACAGATACGCAGTATTTT	CATGELVGGTDTQYF
TRBV6-5	-	TRBJ1-1	-	TGTGCCAGCATCAGGACGGAGAACACTGAAGCTTTCTTT	CASIRTENTEAFF